This is a list of T cell receptor beta chains from one sample in a study of blood T cell repertoires in COVID-19. Clones were read by immunoSEQ multiplex PCR, and TCRdb kept only the in-frame ones, dropping some. The sample records some 55,000 clones, around 87% being singletons. Material: peripheral blood. The receptors were sampled from a man in his sixties with acute or convalescent COVID-19. CDR3s include the opening cysteine and the closing phenylalanine or tryptophan. D genes are given only for firm matches. Clone size is shown for a subset of rows, as once, few, many or a class of expanded clone.

D	J	V	size	CDR3	DNA
TRBD1	TRBJ2-7	TRBV10-3	.	CAISESGQGDYEQYF	TGTGCCATCAGTGAGTCGGGACAGGGTGACTACGAGCAGTACTTC
TRBD1	TRBJ2-2	TRBV5-1	.	CASSSDIDRAGELFF	TGCGCCAGCAGCTCGGACATTGACAGGGCCGGGGAGCTGTTTTTT
.	TRBJ2-5	TRBV24-1	.	CATSDSQDQETQYF	TGTGCCACCAGTGATTCACAGGACCAAGAGACCCAGTACTTC
TRBD1	TRBJ1-4	TRBV5-6	.	CASSYTDRGGEKLFF	TGTGCCAGCAGCTACACGGACAGGGGGGGTGAAAAACTGTTTTTT
.	TRBJ2-7	TRBV18	.	CASSPDSDEQYF	TGTGCCAGCTCACCGGACAGTGACGAGCAGTACTTC
.	TRBJ2-7	TRBV20-1	.	CSASGPGSEQYF	TGCAGTGCTAGTGGCCCAGGTAGCGAGCAGTACTTC
.	TRBJ2-7	TRBV7-2	.	CASSLALPPYEQYF	TGTGCCAGCAGCTTAGCCCTCCCCCCCTACGAGCAGTACTTC
.	TRBJ2-5	TRBV7-2	.	CASSRRGGEETQYF	TGTGCCAGCAGCCGTCGTGGAGGGGAAGAGACCCAGTACTTC
TRBD1	TRBJ1-2	TRBV7-8	few	CASSSRIPGQGSGYTF	TGTGCCAGCAGCTCCAGAATACCGGGACAGGGAAGCGGCTACACCTTC
TRBD1	TRBJ1-2	TRBV6-2/TRBV6-3	.	CASSYSLDRANYGYTF	TGTGCCAGCAGTTATTCTTTGGACAGGGCAAACTATGGCTACACCTTC
.	TRBJ2-3	TRBV7-5	few	CARSLAGGLKSTDTQYF	TGTGCCAGAAGCTTAGCAGGGGGTCTTAAGAGCACAGATACGCAGTATTTT
.	TRBJ1-2	TRBV4-3	.	CASSQGLRVAPSYGYTF	TGCGCCAGCAGCCAGGGACTCCGGGTCGCTCCTTCTTATGGCTACACCTTC
TRBD1	TRBJ2-1	TRBV24-1	.	CATSEDRAVGFAEQFF	TGTGCCACCAGCGAGGACAGGGCCGTGGGTTTTGCTGAGCAGTTCTTC
TRBD2	TRBJ2-1	TRBV6-5	.	CASSYSKNGGSEQFF	TGTGCCAGCAGTTACTCGAAGAACGGGGGGAGCGAGCAGTTCTTC
.	TRBJ2-3	TRBV12-2	.	CASRLARGSGGLGTDTQYF	TGTGCAAGTCGCTTAGCGAGGGGTTCAGGGGGACTGGGCACAGATACGCAGTATTTT
TRBD2	TRBJ2-7	TRBV3-1/TRBV3-2	.	CASSPPGLAGANGEQYF	TGTGCCAGCAGCCCGCCGGGACTAGCGGGGGCTAACGGGGAGCAGTACTTC
TRBD1	TRBJ2-1	TRBV3-1/TRBV3-2	.	CASRPRQGQSGEQFF	TGTGCCAGCAGGCCCCGACAGGGTCAGTCGGGTGAGCAGTTCTTC
.	TRBJ2-7	TRBV7-2	.	CASSLVGRHYEQYF	TGTGCCAGCAGCTTAGTAGGCAGACACTACGAGCAGTACTTC
.	TRBJ1-2	TRBV19	.	CASSKTQSYGYTF	TGTGCCAGTAGCAAAACACAGTCCTATGGCTACACCTTC
.	TRBJ2-3	TRBV5-1	.	CASSLEQGGRGDTQYF	TGCGCCAGCAGCTTGGAACAGGGTGGGAGGGGAGATACGCAGTATTTT
.	TRBJ2-1	TRBV9	.	CASSADWSSYNEQFF	TGTGCCAGCAGCGCCGACTGGAGCTCCTACAATGAGCAGTTCTTC
TRBD1	TRBJ2-1	TRBV11-2	.	CASSPRDRGHSYNEQFF	TGTGCCAGCAGCCCCCGGGACAGGGGGCACTCCTACAATGAGCAGTTCTTC
TRBD2	TRBJ2-2	TRBV25-1	.	CASSAVAGALNTGELFF	TGTGCCAGCAGTGCCGTAGCGGGGGCCTTAAACACCGGGGAGCTGTTTTTT
.	TRBJ2-1	TRBV4-2	.	CASSQDLRATPDEQFF	TGTGCCAGCAGCCAAGACCTCCGAGCCACGCCCGATGAGCAGTTCTTC
.	TRBJ2-5	TRBV30	.	CAWSPGQETQYF	TGTGCCTGGAGTCCAGGGCAAGAGACCCAGTACTTC
TRBD1	TRBJ2-7	TRBV6-5	once	CASSPTQGAYEQYF	TGTGCCAGCAGTCCAACCCAGGGGGCCTACGAGCAGTACTTC
.	TRBJ1-6	TRBV10-1	.	CASRARENSPLHF	TGCGCCAGCAGGGCGCGGGAAAATTCACCCCTCCACTTT
.	TRBJ2-2	TRBV5-1	.	CASSPARGRDTGELFF	TGCGCCAGCAGCCCCGCCAGGGGCAGGGACACCGGGGAGCTGTTTTTT
.	TRBJ1-2	TRBV20-1	.	CSASKQGYDYGYTF	TGCAGTGCTAGTAAACAGGGTTACGACTATGGCTACACCTTC
TRBD2	TRBJ2-1	TRBV4-2	.	CASSRASGGASNEQFF	TGTGCCAGCAGCCGGGCCAGCGGGGGGGCGTCCAATGAGCAGTTCTTC
.	TRBJ1-5	TRBV19	.	CASSPLGGNQPQHF	TGTGCCAGTAGTCCCCTGGGGGGAAATCAGCCCCAGCATTTT
.	TRBJ2-5	TRBV15	.	CATSRDRRLGETQYF	TGTGCCACCAGCAGAGATAGGAGACTCGGGGAGACCCAGTACTTC
.	TRBJ1-2	TRBV12-3/TRBV12-4	.	CASSLGLTGEYTF	TGTGCCAGCAGTTTAGGACTCACTGGAGAGTACACCTTC
TRBD1	TRBJ1-1	TRBV5-5	.	CASSHGTGGANTEAFF	TGTGCCAGCAGCCACGGGACAGGGGGAGCGAACACTGAAGCTTTCTTT
TRBD1	TRBJ1-5	TRBV5-1	few	CASSWGQAPRSNQPQHF	TGCGCCAGCAGCTGGGGACAGGCACCCCGGAGCAATCAGCCCCAGCATTTT
.	TRBJ1-4	TRBV3-1/TRBV3-2	.	CASSQGSREKLFF	TGTGCCAGCAGCCAAGGGAGTCGGGAAAAACTGTTTTTT
TRBD1	TRBJ2-5	TRBV7-9	.	CASSLGQGHETQYF	TGTGCCAGCAGCTTAGGACAGGGGCACGAGACCCAGTACTTC
.	TRBJ2-1	TRBV10-3	.	CAIRAGSNYNEQFF	TGTGCCATCAGGGCGGGGTCTAATTACAATGAGCAGTTCTTC
TRBD1	TRBJ2-1	TRBV11-3	.	CASSSRQGNNNNEQFF	TGTGCCAGCAGCTCACGACAGGGGAATAACAACAATGAGCAGTTCTTC
TRBD1	TRBJ1-1	TRBV7-8	.	CASSLDRWNTEAFF	TGTGCCAGCAGCTTGGACAGGTGGAACACTGAAGCTTTCTTT
.	TRBJ2-3	TRBV7-2	many	CASSLALPGSSTDTQYF	TGTGCCAGCAGCTTAGCGTTACCGGGGTCAAGCACAGATACGCAGTATTTT
TRBD1	TRBJ1-3	TRBV27	.	CASSRTGTSNTIYF	TGTGCCAGCAGTAGGACAGGGACGAGTAACACCATATATTTT
.	TRBJ1-6	TRBV7-2	.	CASSLDSWGGNSPLHF	TGTGCCAGCAGCTTAGACTCATGGGGGGGAAATTCACCCCTCCACTTT
TRBD1	TRBJ1-3	TRBV9	.	CASSVEGQGGTGNTIYF	TGTGCCAGCAGCGTAGAGGGCCAGGGGGGTACTGGAAACACCATATATTTT
TRBD1	TRBJ2-5	TRBV9	.	CASSADREETQYF	TGTGCCAGCAGCGCCGACAGGGAAGAGACCCAGTACTTC
.	TRBJ2-1	TRBV30	.	CASPRPWGDNEQFF	TGTGCCAGCCCACGGCCTTGGGGCGACAATGAGCAGTTCTTC
.	TRBJ1-2	TRBV14	.	CASSQSPGADYGYTF	TGTGCCAGCAGCCAATCGCCAGGGGCCGACTATGGCTACACCTTC
.	TRBJ1-5	TRBV6-2/TRBV6-3	.	CASSYSITGYQPQHF	TGTGCCAGCAGTTACTCTATCACGGGATATCAGCCCCAGCATTTT
.	TRBJ1-2	TRBV18	.	CASSPPTANYGYTF	TGTGCCAGCTCACCACCTACAGCTAACTATGGCTACACCTTC
.	TRBJ1-5	TRBV19	.	CASSTFGGARNQPQHF	TGTGCCAGTAGTACCTTCGGGGGGGCACGCAATCAGCCCCAGCATTTT
.	TRBJ2-7	TRBV10-2	.	CASSGISPGEQYF	TGCGCCAGCAGTGGGATATCCCCGGGGGAGCAGTACTTC